Listed below are T cell receptor beta chains from one sample, sequenced in a study of blood T cells in healthy people across ages. TCRdb analysed the 5' RACE reads with MiXCR anew, one entry per CDR3 protein. This table holds some 700,000 distinct CDR3 sequences, about 20% found once. The sample consisted of blood. Source of these receptors: an older man in good health. The CDR3 runs from the conserved cysteine through the conserved F or W. The D gene is left open where the match is weak. Expanded clones are given a class, and other clones once, few, many or no size at all.

v_gene: TRBV6-6; abundance: -; j_gene: TRBJ2-5; d_gene: TRBD2; CDR3nt: TGTGCCAGCAGTTATGAGCGGGGGGGCCCAGAGACCCAGTACTTC; CDR3aa: CASSYERGGPETQYF
v_gene: TRBV14; abundance: few; j_gene: TRBJ1-4; d_gene: TRBD1; CDR3nt: TGTGCCAGCAGCCAAGAAGGCAGGGGGCAAATTCGTAATGAAAAACTGTTTTTT; CDR3aa: CASSQEGRGQIRNEKLFF
v_gene: TRBV20-1; abundance: few; j_gene: TRBJ1-5; d_gene: TRBD1; CDR3nt: TGCAGTGCTCAAGGACAGGAAGGCGCAAATCAGCCCCAGCATTTT; CDR3aa: CSAQGQEGANQPQHF
v_gene: TRBV27; abundance: -; j_gene: TRBJ2-7; d_gene: TRBD1; CDR3nt: TGTGCCAGCAGCACGGACAGGGGGCTAAGTCCATACGAGCAGTACTTC; CDR3aa: CASSTDRGLSPYEQYF
v_gene: TRBV7-9; abundance: -; j_gene: TRBJ2-1; d_gene: TRBD2; CDR3nt: TGTGCCAGCAGCTCTGCCGGACTAGCGGGAGATGAGCAGTTCTTC; CDR3aa: CASSSAGLAGDEQFF
v_gene: TRBV20-1; abundance: -; j_gene: TRBJ2-6; d_gene: -; CDR3nt: TGCAGTGCTAGAGATGGGGCAGGGAACCCCTCTGGGGCCAACGTCCTGACTTTC; CDR3aa: CSARDGAGNPSGANVLTF
v_gene: TRBV18; abundance: few; j_gene: TRBJ2-7; d_gene: -; CDR3nt: TGTGCCAGCTCACCTGGACTTTACTCCTACGAGCAGTACTTC; CDR3aa: CASSPGLYSYEQYF
v_gene: TRBV12-3/TRBV12-4; abundance: -; j_gene: TRBJ2-6; d_gene: -; CDR3nt: TGTGCCAGCAGTTTGCCTCTCTCTGGGGCCAACGTCCTGACTTTC; CDR3aa: CASSLPLSGANVLTF
v_gene: TRBV11-2; abundance: -; j_gene: TRBJ2-7; d_gene: -; CDR3nt: TGTGCCAGCAGCTTAGAGGGTTACGAGCGGTACTTC; CDR3aa: CASSLEGYERYF
v_gene: TRBV6-6; abundance: few; j_gene: TRBJ2-3; d_gene: TRBD1; CDR3nt: TGTGCCAGCAGCGGACAGGAAACAGATACGCAGTATTTT; CDR3aa: CASSGQETDTQYF
v_gene: TRBV12-3/TRBV12-4; abundance: -; j_gene: TRBJ2-3; d_gene: -; CDR3nt: TGTGCCAGCAGTGGGCTTTCCCCTAGCACAGATACGCAGTATTTT; CDR3aa: CASSGLSPSTDTQYF
v_gene: TRBV18; abundance: few; j_gene: TRBJ1-4; d_gene: -; CDR3nt: TGTGCCAGCTCACCATTACCGGAGGTTAATGAAAAACTGTTTTTT; CDR3aa: CASSPLPEVNEKLFF
v_gene: TRBV16; abundance: -; j_gene: TRBJ1-6; d_gene: TRBD1; CDR3nt: TGTGCCAGCAGCCAGCGGACAGGGAATTCACCCCTCCACTTT; CDR3aa: CASSQRTGNSPLHF
v_gene: TRBV7-2; abundance: -; j_gene: TRBJ2-4; d_gene: TRBD2; CDR3nt: TGTGCCAGCAGCTTGGGACTAGCGGGGGCTAGAATTCAGTACTTC; CDR3aa: CASSLGLAGARIQYF
v_gene: TRBV7-2; abundance: -; j_gene: TRBJ2-5; d_gene: -; CDR3nt: TGTGCCAGCAGCTTGCGGGACCGCCTGGAAGAGACCCAGTACTTC; CDR3aa: CASSLRDRLEETQYF
v_gene: TRBV29-1; abundance: few; j_gene: TRBJ2-1; d_gene: TRBD2; CDR3nt: TGCAGCCTCGGGGGGGGCTACAATGAGCAGTTCTTC; CDR3aa: CSLGGGYNEQFF
v_gene: TRBV21-1; abundance: few; j_gene: TRBJ2-1; d_gene: -; CDR3nt: TGTGCCAGCAGCAAGGGTGGGAGAGAATACAATGAGCAGTTCTTC; CDR3aa: CASSKGGREYNEQFF
v_gene: TRBV20-1; abundance: few; j_gene: TRBJ2-1; d_gene: -; CDR3nt: TGCAGTGCGGTCCCCGCGGTGCTTGAGCAGTTCTTC; CDR3aa: CSAVPAVLEQFF
v_gene: TRBV12-3/TRBV12-4; abundance: -; j_gene: TRBJ2-2; d_gene: -; CDR3nt: TGTGCCAGCAGAACTGGGCTAGCGAAAACGAACACCGGGGAGCTGTTTTTT; CDR3aa: CASRTGLAKTNTGELFF
v_gene: TRBV20-1; abundance: few; j_gene: TRBJ1-5; d_gene: TRBD1; CDR3nt: TGCAGTGCTTGCTCGACAGGGCGAAATCAGCCCCAGCATTTT; CDR3aa: CSACSTGRNQPQHF
v_gene: TRBV7-9; abundance: few; j_gene: TRBJ2-7; d_gene: TRBD1; CDR3nt: TGTGCCAGCAGCCCGGGACAGGAGATGGGGGGCCGTGTTTACGAGCAGTACTTC; CDR3aa: CASSPGQEMGGRVYEQYF
v_gene: TRBV7-2; abundance: -; j_gene: TRBJ2-3; d_gene: TRBD2; CDR3nt: TGTGCCAGCAGCCACCGACTAGCGGGAATGGATACGCAGTATTTT; CDR3aa: CASSHRLAGMDTQYF
v_gene: TRBV5-1; abundance: -; j_gene: TRBJ2-6; d_gene: -; CDR3nt: TGCGCCAGTCGGGAGACTGGGGCCAACGTCCTGACTTTC; CDR3aa: CASRETGANVLTF
v_gene: TRBV28; abundance: few; j_gene: TRBJ1-2; d_gene: -; CDR3nt: TGTGCCAGTAACCGGGGCCAAGGGGACTATGGCTACACCTTC; CDR3aa: CASNRGQGDYGYTF
v_gene: TRBV16; abundance: -; j_gene: TRBJ1-2; d_gene: -; CDR3nt: TGTGCCAGCAGCCAATCTTCCGCACAGGTGGGCGGCTACACCTTC; CDR3aa: CASSQSSAQVGGYTF
v_gene: TRBV12-3/TRBV12-4; abundance: few; j_gene: TRBJ1-2; d_gene: -; CDR3nt: TGTGCCAGCGGCAAGCAGACACCCTCCTATGGCTACACCTTC; CDR3aa: CASGKQTPSYGYTF
v_gene: TRBV29-1; abundance: few; j_gene: TRBJ2-1; d_gene: TRBD1; CDR3nt: TGCAGCGCTTCTTCGACAGGGGAGGTTGAGCAGTTCTTC; CDR3aa: CSASSTGEVEQFF
v_gene: TRBV7-8; abundance: few; j_gene: TRBJ2-7; d_gene: -; CDR3nt: TGTGCCAGCAGCCCACGACAGAACTCCTACGAGCAGTACTTC; CDR3aa: CASSPRQNSYEQYF
v_gene: TRBV20-1; abundance: few; j_gene: TRBJ1-4; d_gene: TRBD1; CDR3nt: TGCAGTGGAAGTCAGGGGGCAACTAATGAAAAACTGTTTTTT; CDR3aa: CSGSQGATNEKLFF
v_gene: TRBV6-6; abundance: few; j_gene: TRBJ2-4; d_gene: TRBD2; CDR3nt: TGTGCCAGCAGTCAAACTAGCGGGGGGAACATTCAGTACTTC; CDR3aa: CASSQTSGGNIQYF
v_gene: TRBV20-1; abundance: many; j_gene: TRBJ2-5; d_gene: -; CDR3nt: TGCAGTGCTTCTTGGAGGGGGACAGAGACCCAGTACTTC; CDR3aa: CSASWRGTETQYF
v_gene: TRBV9; abundance: few; j_gene: TRBJ1-1; d_gene: -; CDR3nt: TGTGCCAGCAGCATCAGGGCTGTCGACACTGAAGCTTTCTTT; CDR3aa: CASSIRAVDTEAFF
v_gene: TRBV6-9; abundance: -; j_gene: TRBJ2-4; d_gene: -; CDR3nt: TGTGCCGAAGGAGCCAAAAACATTCAGTACTTC; CDR3aa: CAEGAKNIQYF
v_gene: TRBV4-1; abundance: few; j_gene: TRBJ2-4; d_gene: -; CDR3nt: TGCGCCAGCAGCCGGGACCTAATAGCCAAAAACATTCAGTACTTC; CDR3aa: CASSRDLIAKNIQYF
v_gene: TRBV15; abundance: many; j_gene: TRBJ2-7; d_gene: -; CDR3nt: TGTGCCACCAGCAGGCTTTTAGGGGGTTCCTACGAGCAGTACTTC; CDR3aa: CATSRLLGGSYEQYF
v_gene: TRBV20-1; abundance: many; j_gene: TRBJ2-5; d_gene: -; CDR3nt: TGCAGTGCTAGAGATAAACTAGTGGGTTTGTGGACCCAGTACTTC; CDR3aa: CSARDKLVGLWTQYF
v_gene: TRBV5-5; abundance: few; j_gene: TRBJ2-1; d_gene: -; CDR3nt: TGTGCCAGCAGCTTGGGGTTAGGGTTGTTCTACAATGAGCAGTTCTTC; CDR3aa: CASSLGLGLFYNEQFF
v_gene: TRBV7-9; abundance: few; j_gene: TRBJ1-2; d_gene: TRBD1; CDR3nt: TGTGCCAGCAGCCCGGACAGGGAGGGTGGCTACACCTTC; CDR3aa: CASSPDREGGYTF
v_gene: TRBV6-5; abundance: -; j_gene: TRBJ2-7; d_gene: TRBD1; CDR3nt: TGTGCCAGCAGTTACGCGGACAGGGGTGCCTACGAGCAGTACTTC; CDR3aa: CASSYADRGAYEQYF
v_gene: TRBV2; abundance: -; j_gene: TRBJ2-7; d_gene: TRBD1; CDR3nt: TGTGCCAGCAGTGGCACCGGGACAGTCCTGTCCGAGCAGTACTTC; CDR3aa: CASSGTGTVLSEQYF
v_gene: TRBV28; abundance: -; j_gene: TRBJ1-2; d_gene: TRBD1; CDR3nt: TGTGCCAGCAGTTTAGGGCAGGGGGCCGAAGGCTACACCTTC; CDR3aa: CASSLGQGAEGYTF
v_gene: TRBV7-9; abundance: -; j_gene: TRBJ1-1; d_gene: -; CDR3nt: TGTGCCAGCCACCGAGGGAACGCTGAAGCTTTCTTT; CDR3aa: CASHRGNAEAFF
v_gene: TRBV7-9; abundance: -; j_gene: TRBJ2-1; d_gene: TRBD2; CDR3nt: TGTGCCAGCAGCTTAATGGGCTCTAGCGGGGGATATGAGCAGTTCTTC; CDR3aa: CASSLMGSSGGYEQFF
v_gene: TRBV5-1; abundance: -; j_gene: TRBJ2-2; d_gene: TRBD1; CDR3nt: TGCGCCAGCAGCTTGTGGCAGGGGGACACCGGGGAGCTGTTTTTT; CDR3aa: CASSLWQGDTGELFF
v_gene: TRBV29-1; abundance: once; j_gene: TRBJ2-1; d_gene: -; CDR3nt: TGCAGCTATGGCGTGTCCACCTACAATGAGCAGTTCTTC; CDR3aa: CSYGVSTYNEQFF
v_gene: TRBV12-3/TRBV12-4; abundance: few; j_gene: TRBJ2-7; d_gene: TRBD2; CDR3nt: TGTGCCAGCAGGGTAGCGGGGGGGAGCTCCTACGAGCAGTACTTC; CDR3aa: CASRVAGGSSYEQYF
v_gene: TRBV2; abundance: few; j_gene: TRBJ2-5; d_gene: -; CDR3nt: TGTGCCAGCAGTGCCGGGAAACAAGAGACCCAGTACTTC; CDR3aa: CASSAGKQETQYF
v_gene: TRBV14; abundance: -; j_gene: TRBJ2-1; d_gene: TRBD2; CDR3nt: TGTGCCAGCAGCCATCTAGCGGGGGGCTACAATGAGCAGTTCTTC; CDR3aa: CASSHLAGGYNEQFF
v_gene: TRBV11-2; abundance: few; j_gene: TRBJ2-4; d_gene: -; CDR3nt: TGTGCCAGCAGCTTATTAGGGACTTCGTCTTTTTCCAAAAACATTCAGTACTTC; CDR3aa: CASSLLGTSSFSKNIQYF
v_gene: TRBV7-2; abundance: few; j_gene: TRBJ1-5; d_gene: -; CDR3nt: TGTGCCAGCAGCTTAGGGGTAGGGTTAAGCAATCAGCCCCAGCATTTT; CDR3aa: CASSLGVGLSNQPQHF
v_gene: TRBV7-9; abundance: few; j_gene: TRBJ2-5; d_gene: TRBD2; CDR3nt: TGTGCCAACAGCCCTAGACGGGGGGGATTAGAGACCCAGTACTTC; CDR3aa: CANSPRRGGLETQYF
v_gene: TRBV2; abundance: -; j_gene: TRBJ2-7; d_gene: -; CDR3nt: TGTGCCAGCAGTGAAAAGACGGGCTCCTACGAGCAGTACTTC; CDR3aa: CASSEKTGSYEQYF
v_gene: TRBV7-8; abundance: many; j_gene: TRBJ2-3; d_gene: -; CDR3nt: TGTGCCAGCAGCGCGGATACGTTAGATACGCAGTATTTT; CDR3aa: CASSADTLDTQYF
v_gene: TRBV9; abundance: -; j_gene: TRBJ2-2; d_gene: -; CDR3nt: TGTGCCAGCAGCGAACGACAGGCGATGACCACCGGGGAGCTGTTTTTT; CDR3aa: CASSERQAMTTGELFF